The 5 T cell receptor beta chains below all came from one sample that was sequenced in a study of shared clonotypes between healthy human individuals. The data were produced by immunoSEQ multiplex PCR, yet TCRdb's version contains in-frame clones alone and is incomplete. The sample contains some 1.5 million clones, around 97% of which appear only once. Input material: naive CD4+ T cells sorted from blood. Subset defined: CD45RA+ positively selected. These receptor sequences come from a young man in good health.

This CDR3 reads CASSYPRLAGAVSETQYF. The DNA of the CDR3 is TGCGCCAGCAGCTATCCCCGACTAGCGGGAGCTGTCTCAGAGACCCAGTACTTC. This chain links TRBV5-1 with TRBJ2-5, with 12 bases that match TRBD2. The CDR3 has 18 amino acids. V lost 3 bases and J lost 4; bases outside the gene matches: 13. Germline V CDR1 and CDR2: SGHRS, YFSETQ. The full variable domain, its missing parts supplied by reference TRBV5-1 and TRBJ2-5, is KAGVTQTPRYLIKTRGQQVTLSCSPISGHRSVSWYQQTPGQGLQFLFEYFSETQRNKGNFPGRFSGRQFSNSRSEMNVSTLELGDSALYLCASSYPRLAGAVSETQYFGPGTRLLVL.

CDR3 protein: CASSSRFGNTIYF. CDR3 coding DNA: TGTGCCAGCAGCTCCCGATTCGGAAACACCATATATTTT. The chain has TRBV7-2 and TRBJ1-3; D is ambiguous. V lost 4 bases, J lost 4 bases, and 8 bases lay in between. CDR3 length: 13 residues. Germline-derived CDR1 and CDR2 are SGHTA and FQGNSA.

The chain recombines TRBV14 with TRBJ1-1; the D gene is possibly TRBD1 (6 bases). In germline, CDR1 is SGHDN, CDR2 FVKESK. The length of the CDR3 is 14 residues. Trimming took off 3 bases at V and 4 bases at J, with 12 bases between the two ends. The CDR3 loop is CASSQARGGTEAFF. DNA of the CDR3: TGTGCCAGCAGCCAGGCCAGGGGTGGCACTGAAGCTTTCTTT.

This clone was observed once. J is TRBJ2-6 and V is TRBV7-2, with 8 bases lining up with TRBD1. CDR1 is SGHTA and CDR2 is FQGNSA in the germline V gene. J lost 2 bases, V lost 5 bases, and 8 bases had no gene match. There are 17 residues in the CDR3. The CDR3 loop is CASSPAQQGAGANVLTF. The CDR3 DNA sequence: TGTGCCAGCAGCCCGGCGCAACAGGGGGCTGGGGCCAACGTCCTGACTTTC.

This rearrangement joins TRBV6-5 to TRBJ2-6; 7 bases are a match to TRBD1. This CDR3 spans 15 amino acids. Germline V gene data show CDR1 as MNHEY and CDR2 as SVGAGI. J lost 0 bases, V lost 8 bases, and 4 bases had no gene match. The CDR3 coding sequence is TGTGCCAGCCGGACAGGCCTCTCTGGGGCCAACGTCCTGACTTTC. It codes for CASRTGLSGANVLTF.